This entry lists 13 T cell receptor beta chains sequenced from one sample in a study of shared T cell receptors in the human thymus. Profiling relied on immunoSEQ multiplex PCR, and the TCRdb table lists in-frame clones only, not all of them. The table shows some 640,000 clones, with roughly 86% occurring only once. The same sample was also used in a study of human thymus T cells.

The sequenced material came from thymocytes. The receptors come from a boy less than two years old with a congenital heart defect.

The chain is built from TRBV7-9 and TRBJ1-2; D unclear. V was pared by 5 bases and J by 7 bases, with 14 bases between. From germline, CDR1 is SEHNR and CDR2 FQNEAQ (reference sequence). The CDR3 has 13 residues. CDR3 in amino acids: CASSIVNEGGYTF. The CDR3 nucleotides are TGTGCCAGCAGCATAGTAAACGAGGGTGGCTACACCTTC.

This chain connects TRBV7-6 to TRBJ2-7, with unresolved D. From germline, CDR1 is SGHVS and CDR2 FNYEAQ. This CDR3 region has 14 residues. V shed 1 base and J shed 3 bases, with 10 bases lying between them. The CDR3 DNA follows: TGTGCCAGCAGCTTAGGGGCAGGAATCTACGAGCAGTACTTC. Its translation: CASSLGAGIYEQYF.

V usage is TRBV11-2 and J usage is TRBJ2-5, with TRBD1 identical over 7 bases. The CDR3 has 17 amino acids. The trim removed 2 bases at V and 5 bases at J, leaving 14 bases unmatched. Germline V gene data show CDR1 as SGHAT and CDR2 as FQNNGV. CDR3 sequence: CASSLKGACRPVETQYF. CDR3 nucleotides: TGTGCCAGCAGCTTAAAGGGGGCATGTCGGCCGGTGGAGACCCAGTACTTC.

This chain joins TRBV11-2 and TRBJ2-2; D ambiguous. Germline-derived CDR1 and CDR2 are SGHAT and FQNNGV. The CDR3 is 14 residues long. Trimming took 1 base from V and 1 from J, leaving 4 bases between them. The CDR3 DNA reads as TGTGCCAGCAGCTTAGGACAGAACACCGGGGAGCTGTTTTTT. It yields the protein CASSLGQNTGELFF.

This chain joins TRBV6-6 and TRBJ1-5; D is possibly TRBD1 (5 bases). The V and J ends lost 10 bases and 2 bases respectively, with 12 bases between them. This CDR3 is 13 amino acids long. The germline CDR1 and CDR2 sequences are MNHNY and SVGAGI (reference sequence). This CDR3 is CATQGIGNQPQHF. CDR3 DNA: TGTGCCACCCAGGGTATAGGCAATCAGCCCCAGCATTTT.

The rearrangement uses TRBV6-1 and TRBJ1-1; D gene uncertain. Trimming shortened V by 8 bases and J by 2 bases, and 18 bases separated the two germline ends. Germline V lookup: CDR1 MNHNS, CDR2 SASEGT. The CDR3 has 15 residues. CDR3 nucleotides: TGTGCCAGCGCCCGAGGCCCGGGAATTAACACTGAAGCTTTCTTT. The encoded protein is CASARGPGINTEAFF.

This sequence joins TRBV4-1 and TRBJ1-4, with D perhaps matching TRBD1 (6 bases). This CDR3 spans 18 amino acids. Germline V gene data show CDR1 as MGHRA and CDR2 as YSYEKL. Trimming removed 0 bases at V and 8 bases at J, with 22 bases between. Here the CDR3 reads CASSQDDGGAGLREKLFF. The DNA of the CDR3 is TGCGCCAGCAGCCAAGATGACGGGGGCGCGGGACTACGGGAAAAACTGTTTTTT.

On this clone itself: Different DNA sequences within this sample yield the same CDR3. V is TRBV5-6 and J is TRBJ2-3, with 7 bases that match TRBD2. The CDR3 is 14 amino acids. Trimming removed 2 bases from V and 0 bases from J; junction bases left unmatched: 0. Germline assignment: CDR1 SGHDT and CDR2 YYEEEE. CDR3 bases: TGTGCCAGCAGCTTCGGGGGGAGCACAGATACGCAGTATTTT. Its protein product is CASSFGGSTDTQYF.

This chain connects TRBV5-1 to TRBJ2-3; a possible D gene is TRBD1 (6 bases). Germline V gene data show CDR1 as SGHRS and CDR2 as YFSETQ. The CDR3 sequence is 14 residues long. V was shortened by 2 bases and J by 14 bases, with 21 bases between the two germline ends. The CDR3 DNA sequence: TGCGCCAGCAGCTTCCGGGACACCGCCCGAGAAAGGTATTTT. Protein sequence: CASSFRDTARERYF.

The V gene is TRBV15, the J gene TRBJ2-5; 9 nucleotides match TRBD2. This CDR3 spans 14 amino acids. CDR1 and CDR2 (germline): LNHNV, YYDKDF (reference sequence). With V trimmed by 0 bases and J by 5 bases, 1 base remained unmatched. CDR3 loop: CATSRDGLAETQYF. The CDR3 DNA sequence: TGTGCCACCAGCAGAGATGGACTAGCGGAGACCCAGTACTTC.

The chain is built from TRBV19 and TRBJ1-1; 9 positions agree with TRBD1. Losses at the gene ends were 5 bases for V and 2 bases for J; bases not matched to a gene: 6. Germline V gene sequence: CDR1 LNHDA, CDR2 SQIVND (reference sequence). This CDR3 contains 15 residues. CDR3 loop: CASSSDRGINTEAFF. The CDR3 coding sequence is TGTGCCAGTAGTTCCGACAGGGGGATTAACACTGAAGCTTTCTTT.

The V gene is TRBV14, the J gene TRBJ1-2; no clear D gene. The V end lost 2 bases, the J end lost 5 bases, and 6 bases lay between the germline ends. Germline values: CDR1 SGHDN, CDR2 FVKESK. The CDR3 sequence is 12 residues long. For the CDR3, the DNA is TGTGCCAGCAGCCAAACGAGATATGGCTACACCTTC. Encoded protein: CASSQTRYGYTF.

This clone was recorded once. The chain carries TRBV27 and TRBJ1-5, with 9 bases identical to TRBD1. The CDR3 loop spans 15 amino acids. With V trimmed by 4 bases and J by 3 bases, 4 bases remained unmatched. Looked up from germline, CDR1 is MNHEY and CDR2 is SMNVEV (reference sequence). In DNA form, the CDR3 reads TGTGCCAGCAGTTACACAGGGGGCGACAATCAGCCCCAGCATTTT. Translated: CASSYTGGDNQPQHF.